This TCR beta chain stems from a study of radiation and T cells in renal cell carcinoma (dated by TCRdb to 2018 to 2020). General notes on the study: A total of fewer than 55 samples underwent TCR beta sequencing, made up of some 26 tumors and about 27 peripheral blood samples. The final blood draw was performed at 4 weeks after radiation, at the same time as nephrectomy. In the approximately 53 samples combined, around 3.9 million unique CDR3 nucleotide sequences were found, encoding 3,000,000 or so unique CDR3 amino acid sequences.

The research as a whole found: Dynamics of the blood repertoire were not tracked past 4 weeks after treatment. No pretreatment tumor biopsies were available, so the baseline intratumoral presence of clonotypes could not be determined. With a single-armed trial design, the study had no way to address how radiation dose or scheduling affects the TCR repertoire. In blood, the top tumor clonotypes increased from baseline to 2 weeks after radiation and then shrank by 4 weeks, which suggests a temporary expansion of tumor-resident clones.

This specimen's time point label, interpreted: blood 4 weeks post-SBRT, at nephrectomy. The intended sense of this specimen's treatment or condition label: 15 Gy SBRT to primary tumor, nephrectomy 4 weeks later. Samples were obtained from a clinical trial, in which 15 Gy stereotactic body radiation therapy was delivered to primary renal cell carcinomas and nephrectomy was performed 4 weeks later. To follow tumor-enriched clonotypes, peripheral blood was collected serially from radiation-treated patients at baseline and again at 2 weeks and 4 weeks after SBRT. Renal cell carcinoma with clear cell pathology was present in all patients. The QIAamp DNA Blood Mini Kit (Qiagen) was used to prepare genomic DNA for TCR sequencing. Samples were included in the analyses only if all quality control checks were passed. TCR beta libraries were generated from genomic DNA with the immunoSEQ kit, following the manufacturer's recommendations. To prepare libraries, a first multiplex PCR with proprietary primers was run, followed by a second PCR that added unique barcodes, and a bead cleanup was done after each round. A kit-provided positive control reaction and a negative control reaction were included in every sample batch. The final libraries were assessed on an Agilent 4200 TapeStation D1000 ScreenTape, pooled by volume, and quantified by qPCR. Sequencing was performed on an Illumina NextSeq500 with a MidOutput 150-cycle cartridge, and 156 Read1 and 15 Index1 cycles were run with kit custom primers. The pooled library was loaded at roughly 1 pM with about 20% PhiX control spiked in. The authors' pipeline ran thus. The vendor-processed data were analyzed in R, and a clonotype was defined as all T cells that share the same CDR3 nucleotide sequence. In the clone abundance analyses, frequencies in each sample were normalized to that sample's 10,000 most abundant clones. Public T cell clones, averaging fewer than five per sample, were removed before analysis. An abundance difference of at least 32-fold between compartments was the criterion for calling clonotypes tumor-enriched or baseline blood-enriched. A beta-binomial differential abundance model was applied to find clonotypes that expanded or contracted between blood time points. Tumor-blood repertoire similarity was measured with the Baroni-Urbani and Buser coefficient, and groups were compared using two-tailed Wilcoxon tests in R. The clones in this table, taken by TCRdb from immuneACCESS, are in-frame only. Not every clone is retained; where verified, under half of the shortfall comes from an unresolved V gene, and the cause of the rest is unknown. V and J calls and clone size come straight from that table; D and trimming were deduced from the DNA. The sample contains approximately 170,000 clones, less than 90% of them found a single time. Approximately 10% of the sample comes from the top ten.

With respect to this clone: No antigen is known for it. Nothing much larger sits one base from this clone, and base qualities are not available.

CDR1 LNHDA and CDR2 SQIVND were looked up in the germline V gene (reference sequence). The CDR3 runs 15 residues from the cysteine to the phenylalanine. The kept DNA is CDR3 alone, 45 bases in frame from the first base. Trimming accounts for 5 bases at V and 6 bases at J, while the number of junction bases matched to no gene is 12. The sequence was obtained from a woman aged 45-60 years with renal cell carcinoma. The chain is made from TRBV19 and TRBJ2-7; 8 bases in between match TRBD1. Sequenced material: blood, taken from a patient whose treatment included radiotherapy and nephrectomy. The CDR3 region has the sequence CASSPRDQGAGEQYF. The nucleotides read TGTGCCAGTAGTCCCCGGGACCAGGGGGCCGGCGAGCAGTACTTC.